The rows below give T cell receptor beta chains drawn from one sample of a study of memory CD4+ T cells and cytomegalovirus serostatus. Profiling relied on immunoSEQ multiplex PCR, and the TCRdb table lists in-frame clones only, not all of them. The profile shows 50,000 to 60,000 clones, 82% of them singletons. Sequencing input: memory CD4+ T cells from blood. The receptors derive from an adult in good health and CMV-seronegative. Both conserved end residues are part of each CDR3. A D gene is named only where the DNA matches it firmly. Clone size is given for some rows only: seen once, a few or many times, or a class if the clone is expanded.

clone size,D gene,V gene,J gene,CDR3 protein,CDR3 DNA
NA,NA,TRBV2,TRBJ1-6,CASRRAETANSPLHF,TGTGCCAGCAGGAGGGCCGAGACAGCAAATTCACCCCTCCACTTT
NA,NA,TRBV18,TRBJ2-5,CASSPQARETQYF,TGTGCCAGCTCACCGCAAGCGAGGGAGACCCAGTACTTC
NA,NA,TRBV7-6,TRBJ2-7,CASSLALAYEQYF,TGTGCCAGCAGCTTAGCACTAGCCTACGAGCAGTACTTC
NA,TRBD1,TRBV2,TRBJ2-2,CASSYRGEGAGELFF,TGTGCCAGCAGTTACAGGGGTGAAGGAGCCGGGGAGCTGTTTTTT
NA,TRBD1,TRBV4-1,TRBJ1-3,CASSHPGQGANTIYF,TGCGCCAGCAGCCATCCGGGACAGGGGGCAAACACCATATATTTT
NA,NA,TRBV4-3,TRBJ2-3,CASSQDLRGTDTQYF,TGCGCCAGCAGCCAAGATCTGCGGGGTACAGATACGCAGTATTTT
NA,NA,TRBV19,TRBJ1-1,CASSVQGTEAFF,TGTGCCAGTAGTGTCCAGGGAACTGAAGCTTTCTTT
NA,NA,TRBV5-5,TRBJ2-7,CASSHGVNYEQYF,TGTGCCAGCAGCCATGGGGTAAACTACGAGCAGTACTTC
NA,NA,TRBV27,TRBJ1-2,CASKSPDNYGYTF,TGTGCCAGCAAGTCCCCGGATAACTATGGCTACACCTTC
once,TRBD2,TRBV2,TRBJ2-5,CATSGLAGPQETQYF,TGTGCCACTTCGGGACTAGCGGGGCCGCAAGAGACCCAGTACTTC
NA,NA,TRBV2,TRBJ2-1,CASSEVTNYNEQFF,TGTGCCAGCAGTGAAGTCACTAACTACAATGAGCAGTTCTTC
NA,NA,TRBV2,TRBJ2-3,CASSDAEITDTQYF,TGTGCCAGCAGTGATGCGGAGATCACAGATACGCAGTATTTT
NA,TRBD2,TRBV11-3,TRBJ2-7,CASSPEGLASSYEQYF,TGTGCCAGCAGCCCTGAAGGACTAGCAAGCTCCTACGAGCAGTACTTC
NA,NA,TRBV5-6,TRBJ1-2,CASSSNGDWDGYTF,TGTGCCAGCAGCAGTAACGGAGACTGGGATGGCTACACCTTC
NA,TRBD2,TRBV27,TRBJ2-1,CASSFSLAGGRNEQFF,TGTGCCAGCAGTTTCTCCCTAGCGGGGGGGCGGAATGAGCAGTTCTTC
NA,TRBD2,TRBV7-9,TRBJ2-7,CASSPKTSGVYEQYF,TGTGCCAGCAGCCCCAAGACTAGCGGGGTCTACGAGCAGTACTTC
NA,NA,TRBV11-2,TRBJ2-2,CASSLDLRSTGELFF,TGTGCCAGCAGCTTAGACTTGCGAAGCACCGGGGAGCTGTTTTTT
NA,NA,TRBV7-8,TRBJ2-3,CASSLARGTDTQYF,TGTGCCAGCAGCTTAGCCCGTGGCACAGATACGCAGTATTTT
NA,TRBD2,TRBV7-9,TRBJ2-1,CASGPTRGGILGYNEQFF,TGTGCCAGCGGGCCCACGCGGGGGGGCATATTGGGTTACAATGAGCAGTTCTTC
NA,NA,TRBV11-3,TRBJ2-2,CASSLGGANTGELFF,TGTGCCAGCAGCTTAGGGGGGGCGAACACCGGGGAGCTGTTTTTT
NA,TRBD1,TRBV7-9,TRBJ2-1,CASSDPGQGKGKQFF,TGTGCCAGCAGCGACCCGGGACAGGGAAAGGGAAAGCAGTTCTTC
few,NA,TRBV19,TRBJ1-6,CASTRVTDSPLHF,TGTGCCAGTACCAGGGTGACCGATTCACCCCTCCACTTT
NA,NA,TRBV7-9,TRBJ1-6,CASSFSGKNSPLHF,TGTGCCAGCAGCTTCTCAGGGAAAAATTCACCCCTCCACTTT
NA,TRBD2,TRBV9,TRBJ2-5,CASSATSGGETQYF,TGTGCCAGCAGCGCGACTAGCGGGGGTGAGACCCAGTACTTC
NA,NA,TRBV6-1,TRBJ1-2,CASSPTQRGGGYTF,TGTGCCAGCAGTCCTACCCAAAGGGGCGGTGGCTACACCTTC
NA,TRBD2,TRBV5-4,TRBJ2-1,CASSSLGLAGTHEQFF,TGTGCCAGCAGCTCGCTCGGACTAGCGGGGACCCATGAGCAGTTCTTC
NA,NA,TRBV4-1,TRBJ2-5,CASSQAQGRQETQYF,TGCGCCAGCAGCCAAGCGCAGGGACGGCAAGAGACCCAGTACTTC
once,NA,TRBV11-2,TRBJ2-7,CASSLLVGRRFDEQYF,TGTGCCAGCAGCCTCTTAGTGGGAAGACGGTTCGACGAGCAGTACTTC
NA,NA,TRBV28,TRBJ2-7,CASSLFSSGEQYF,TGTGCCAGCAGTCTATTCTCGTCCGGGGAGCAGTACTTC
NA,NA,TRBV5-1,TRBJ2-7,CASSLLPGSSYEQYF,TGCGCCAGCAGCTTGTTACCGGGCAGTAGCTACGAGCAGTACTTC
NA,TRBD1,TRBV7-9,TRBJ1-1,CASSFGGTGRSAEAFF,TGTGCCAGCAGCTTCGGGGGGACAGGGAGGAGCGCTGAAGCTTTCTTT
NA,NA,TRBV7-8,TRBJ1-6,CASSTSGDSPLHF,TGTGCCAGCAGCACGTCAGGGGATTCACCCCTCCACTTT
NA,NA,TRBV6-1,TRBJ2-3,CASSNSAVDTQYF,TGTGCCAGCAGTAATTCGGCGGTAGATACGCAGTATTTT
NA,NA,TRBV6-6,TRBJ2-7,CASSYMGVGNEQYF,TGTGCCAGCAGTTATATGGGAGTTGGGAACGAGCAGTACTTC
NA,TRBD1,TRBV5-6,TRBJ1-2,CASSPWDRVNYGYTF,TGTGCCAGCAGCCCCTGGGACAGGGTTAACTATGGCTACACCTTC
NA,NA,TRBV6-6,TRBJ1-4,CASSYRRDLSEKLFF,TGTGCCAGCAGTTACCGCAGGGATCTAAGTGAAAAACTGTTTTTT
NA,NA,TRBV10-3,TRBJ1-1,CAISPGGTEAFF,TGTGCCATCAGCCCCGGCGGAACTGAAGCTTTCTTT
once,NA,TRBV5-5,TRBJ2-7,CASSARGTSAFYEQYF,TGTGCCAGCAGCGCCCGTGGGACATCAGCATTCTACGAGCAGTACTTC
once,TRBD1,TRBV6-5,TRBJ1-5,CASSIRGQANQPQHF,TGTGCCAGCAGCATCAGAGGACAGGCGAATCAGCCCCAGCATTTT
few,NA,TRBV27,TRBJ1-5,CASSLSGGQPQHF,TGTGCCAGCAGTTTATCGGGGGGGCAGCCCCAGCATTTT
NA,TRBD2,TRBV10-3,TRBJ2-1,CAISESLAGGLAEQFF,TGTGCCATCAGTGAGTCGCTAGCGGGGGGCTTGGCTGAGCAGTTCTTC
NA,NA,TRBV28,TRBJ1-4,CASSLHRPEATNEKLFF,TGTGCCAGCAGTTTACACCGACCCGAGGCCACTAATGAAAAACTGTTTTTT
NA,NA,TRBV4-1,TRBJ1-5,CASSQGSASSNQPQHF,TGCGCCAGCAGCCAAGGTTCGGCGAGTAGCAATCAGCCCCAGCATTTT
medium-sized,NA,TRBV4-3,TRBJ1-2,CASSQDTMAAGGNGYTF,TGCGCCAGCAGCCAAGATACAATGGCTGCGGGAGGGAATGGCTACACCTTC
NA,NA,TRBV6-5,TRBJ1-1,CASSYEGDLGGEAFF,TGTGCCAGCAGTTACGAGGGGGACCTCGGTGGTGAAGCTTTCTTT
NA,TRBD2,TRBV5-1,TRBJ2-3,CASGGGSTDTQYF,TGCGCCAGCGGCGGGGGGAGCACAGATACGCAGTATTTT
NA,NA,TRBV27,TRBJ1-1,CASSLTANTEAFF,TGTGCCAGCAGTTTAACAGCGAACACTGAAGCTTTCTTT
few,NA,TRBV11-1,TRBJ2-1,CASSQQGTTWFF,TGTGCCAGCAGCCAACAGGGAACAACTTGGTTCTTC
NA,TRBD1,TRBV29-1,TRBJ2-7,CSVGEGQGYEQYF,TGCAGCGTTGGAGAGGGACAGGGCTACGAGCAGTACTTC
once,TRBD1,TRBV15,TRBJ1-2,CATSTDLRTGGSYTF,TGTGCCACCAGCACAGACCTCCGGACAGGGGGTAGCTACACCTTC
NA,NA,TRBV6-1,TRBJ2-7,CASSTAGTYEQYF,TGTGCCAGCAGTACGGCAGGAACCTACGAGCAGTACTTC
NA,NA,TRBV11-3,TRBJ2-2,CASSFTGSGELFF,TGTGCCAGCAGCTTTACAGGGTCCGGGGAGCTGTTTTTT
few,NA,TRBV4-1,TRBJ1-6,CASSQVGRDRNSPLHF,TGCGCCAGCAGCCAAGTCGGCAGAGACAGAAATTCACCCCTCCACTTT
NA,NA,TRBV19,TRBJ2-7,CASSRTTEYEQYF,TGTGCCAGTAGTCGGACAACGGAATACGAGCAGTACTTC
NA,NA,TRBV7-2,TRBJ1-1,CASSLESYTEAFF,TGTGCCAGCAGCTTAGAATCGTACACTGAAGCTTTCTTT